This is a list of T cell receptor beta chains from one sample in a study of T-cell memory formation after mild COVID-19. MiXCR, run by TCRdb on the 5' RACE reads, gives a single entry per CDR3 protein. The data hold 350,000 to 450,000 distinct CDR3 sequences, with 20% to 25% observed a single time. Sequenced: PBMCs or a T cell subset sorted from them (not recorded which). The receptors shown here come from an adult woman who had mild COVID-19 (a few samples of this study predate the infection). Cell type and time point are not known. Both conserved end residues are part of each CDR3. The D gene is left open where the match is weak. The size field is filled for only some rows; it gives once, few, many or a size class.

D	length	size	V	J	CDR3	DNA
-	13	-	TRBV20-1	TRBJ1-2	CSAGTSLGYGYTF	TGCAGTGCTGGGACCTCGCTCGGCTATGGCTACACCTTC
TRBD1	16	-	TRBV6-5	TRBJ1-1	CASSYSMDRLNTEAFF	TGTGCCAGCAGTTACTCGATGGACAGGCTAAACACTGAAGCTTTCTTT
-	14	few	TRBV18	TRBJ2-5	CASSPPGRKETQYF	TGTGCCAGCTCACCCCCGGGCAGGAAAGAGACCCAGTACTTC
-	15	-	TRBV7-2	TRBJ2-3	CASTYTGTTSDTQYF	TGTGCCAGCACCTATACCGGGACCACTTCGGATACGCAGTATTTT
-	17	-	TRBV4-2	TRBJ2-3	CASSQGTGMVYTDTQYF	TGTGCCAGCAGCCAGGGTACAGGGATGGTGTACACAGATACGCAGTATTTT
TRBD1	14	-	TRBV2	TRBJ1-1	CASSSGTGWTEAFF	TGTGCCAGCAGTTCCGGGACAGGGTGGACTGAAGCTTTCTTT
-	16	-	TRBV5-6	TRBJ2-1	CASSLAGGAYPNEQFF	TGTGCCAGCAGCTTGGCGGGCGGAGCCTACCCGAATGAGCAGTTCTTC
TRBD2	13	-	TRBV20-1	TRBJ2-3	CSASTGGADTQYF	TGCAGTGCTAGTACGGGAGGGGCAGATACGCAGTATTTT
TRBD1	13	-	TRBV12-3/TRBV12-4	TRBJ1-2	CASLGGTNYGYTF	TGTGCCAGCTTAGGGGGCACGAACTATGGCTACACCTTC
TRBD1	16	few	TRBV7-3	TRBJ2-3	CASSLGGRGFTDTQYF	TGTGCCAGCAGCTTAGGCGGCAGGGGGTTCACAGATACGCAGTATTTT
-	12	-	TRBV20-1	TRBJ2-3	CSAPGRVDTQYF	TGCAGTGCCCCCGGCAGGGTAGATACGCAGTATTTT
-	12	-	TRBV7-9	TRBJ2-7	CASSQQSYEQYF	TGTGCCAGCAGCCAGCAATCCTACGAGCAGTACTTC
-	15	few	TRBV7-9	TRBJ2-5	CASSLTSRGGETQYF	TGTGCCAGCAGCTTAACTTCCCGTGGAGGGGAGACCCAGTACTTC
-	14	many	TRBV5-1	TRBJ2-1	CASSLVAGSDEQFF	TGCGCCAGCAGCTTGGTAGCTGGGAGTGATGAGCAGTTCTTC
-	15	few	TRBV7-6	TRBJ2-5	CASSSTPGNLETQYF	TGTGCCAGCAGCTCGACTCCCGGGAACCTAGAGACCCAGTACTTC
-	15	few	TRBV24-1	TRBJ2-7	CATSDTRARSYEQYF	TGTGCCACCAGTGACACCCGGGCCCGATCCTACGAGCAGTACTTC
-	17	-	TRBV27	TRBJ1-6	CASSLLGPSSYNSPLHF	TGTGCCAGCAGTTTGCTAGGACCCAGCTCCTATAATTCACCCCTCCACTTT
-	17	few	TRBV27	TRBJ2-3	CASSLMRTGGIPDTQYF	TGTGCCAGCAGTCTCATGAGGACCGGCGGCATCCCAGATACGCAGTATTTT
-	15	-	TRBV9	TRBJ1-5	CASSVGFSSNQPQHF	TGTGCCAGCAGCGTTGGGTTTTCGAGCAATCAGCCCCAGCATTTT
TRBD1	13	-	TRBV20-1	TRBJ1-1	CSALTGGNTEAFF	TGCAGTGCTCTGACAGGGGGAAACACTGAAGCTTTCTTT
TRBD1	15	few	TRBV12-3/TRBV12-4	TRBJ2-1	CASSSQGAWYNEQFF	TGTGCCAGCAGCTCTCAGGGGGCCTGGTACAATGAGCAGTTCTTC
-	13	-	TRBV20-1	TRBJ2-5	CSAGTGAGETQYF	TGCAGTGCTGGGACTGGGGCGGGAGAGACCCAGTACTTC
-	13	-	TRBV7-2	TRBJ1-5	CASSPTPEQPQHF	TGTGCCAGCAGCCCAACCCCGGAGCAGCCCCAGCATTTT
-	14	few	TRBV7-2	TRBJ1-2	CASSFDRNAYGYTF	TGTGCCAGCAGCTTTGACAGAAACGCCTATGGCTACACCTTC
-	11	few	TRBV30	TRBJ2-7	CAWRTSYEQYF	TGTGCCTGGAGGACATCCTACGAGCAGTACTTC
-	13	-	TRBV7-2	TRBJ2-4	CASSSAGKNIQYF	TGTGCCAGCAGCTCCGCCGGTAAAAACATTCAGTACTTC
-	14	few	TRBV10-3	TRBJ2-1	CAAGAVAPRDEQFF	TGTGCCGCCGGGGCGGTAGCGCCTAGGGATGAGCAGTTCTTC
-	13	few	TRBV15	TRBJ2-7	CATSRPDRYEQYF	TGTGCCACCAGCAGACCCGACCGCTACGAGCAGTACTTC
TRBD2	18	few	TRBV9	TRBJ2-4	CASSVATMTSGNKNIQYF	TGTGCCAGCAGCGTAGCTACGATGACTAGCGGGAACAAAAACATTCAGTACTTC
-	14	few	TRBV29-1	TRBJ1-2	CSVVLGGANYGYTF	TGCAGCGTTGTCCTTGGGGGGGCAAACTATGGCTACACCTTC
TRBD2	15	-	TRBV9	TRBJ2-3	CASSALRGGQDTQYF	TGTGCCAGCAGCGCTCTGCGGGGGGGCCAAGATACGCAGTATTTT
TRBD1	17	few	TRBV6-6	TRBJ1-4	CASSYTQGQGSDEKLFF	TGTGCCAGCAGTTACACCCAGGGACAGGGCTCTGATGAAAAACTGTTTTTT
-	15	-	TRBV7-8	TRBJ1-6	CASSPTGPIDSPLHF	TGTGCCAGCAGCCCGACGGGACCGATCGATTCACCCCTCCACTTT
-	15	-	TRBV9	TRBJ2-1	CASSVGGSSGNEQFF	TGTGCCAGCAGCGTAGGAGGGAGCTCCGGTAATGAGCAGTTCTTC
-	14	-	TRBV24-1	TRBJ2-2	CATAPLLTSGELFF	TGTGCCACCGCTCCCCTACTTACCTCCGGGGAGCTGTTTTTT
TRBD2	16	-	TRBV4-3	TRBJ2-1	CASSQKGLVSYNEQFF	TGCGCCAGCAGCCAAAAGGGACTAGTGTCCTACAATGAGCAGTTCTTC
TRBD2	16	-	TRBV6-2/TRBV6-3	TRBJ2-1	CASSHSGAGGPGEQFF	TGTGCCAGCAGTCATTCTGGGGCGGGGGGGCCTGGAGAGCAGTTCTTC
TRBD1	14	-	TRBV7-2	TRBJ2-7	CASSWDRTSYEQYF	TGTGCCAGCAGCTGGGACAGGACCTCCTACGAGCAGTACTTC
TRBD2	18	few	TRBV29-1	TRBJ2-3	CSVEEGLAGGSPWDTQYF	TGCAGCGTTGAAGAGGGCCTAGCGGGAGGCTCCCCGTGGGATACGCAGTATTTT
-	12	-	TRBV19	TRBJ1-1	CASASTGFRAFF	TGTGCCAGTGCCTCTACTGGGTTCCGGGCTTTCTTT
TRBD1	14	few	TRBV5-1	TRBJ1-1	CASSPRTGDGEAFF	TGCGCCAGCAGCCCCCGGACAGGGGACGGTGAAGCTTTCTTT
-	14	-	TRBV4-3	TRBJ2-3	CASSPGLHTDTQYF	TGCGCCAGCAGCCCGGGACTTCACACAGATACGCAGTATTTT
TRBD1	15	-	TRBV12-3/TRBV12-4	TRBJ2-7	CASSPGQGAFSEQYF	TGTGCCAGCAGTCCGGGACAGGGGGCGTTCTCCGAGCAGTACTTC
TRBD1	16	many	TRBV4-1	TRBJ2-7	CASSLQQQGELYEQYF	TGCGCCAGCAGCCTCCAGCAGCAGGGGGAACTCTACGAGCAGTACTTC
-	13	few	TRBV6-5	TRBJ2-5	CASSYKRQETQYF	TGTGCCAGCAGTTACAAGCGGCAAGAGACCCAGTACTTC